A selection of T cell receptor beta chains follows, all from one sample in a study of cytomegalovirus exposure and HLA in healthy donors. Profiled with immunoSEQ multiplex PCR; TCRdb holds only in-frame clones, not every one. The profile shows some 120,000 clones, about 90% of them singletons. The specimen sequenced was PBMCs. The receptors derive from a young woman in good health and CMV-seronegative. CDR3s include the opening cysteine and the closing phenylalanine or tryptophan. The D gene is left open where the match is weak. Clone size is shown for a subset of rows, as once, few, many or a class of expanded clone.

.,15,.,TRBJ1-6,TRBV5-6,CASSLVHRDNSPLHF,TGTGCCAGCAGCTTGGTTCACAGAGATAATTCACCCCTCCACTTT
.,15,.,TRBJ1-6,TRBV28,CASRTGLSYNSPLHF,TGTGCCAGCAGAACAGGGCTTTCCTATAATTCACCCCTCCACTTT
.,13,.,TRBJ2-1,TRBV6-1,CASSDWADNEQFF,TGTGCCAGCAGTGATTGGGCAGACAATGAGCAGTTCTTC
.,14,.,TRBJ2-3,TRBV4-3,CASSLSSSSDTQYF,TGCGCCAGCAGTCTGTCGAGTTCCTCAGATACGCAGTATTTT
.,13,.,TRBJ2-2,TRBV9,CASSAKNTGELFF,TGTGCCAGCAGCGCAAAAAACACCGGGGAGCTGTTTTTT
TRBD1,13,.,TRBJ1-1,TRBV7-7,CASSPGTGEKAFF,TGTGCCAGCAGCCCGGGGACAGGGGAGAAGGCTTTCTTT
TRBD1,14,.,TRBJ2-3,TRBV9,CASSAGQYTDTQYF,TGTGCCAGCAGCGCGGGACAGTACACAGATACGCAGTATTTT
.,16,.,TRBJ2-6,TRBV6-1,CASSEALGAGANVLTF,TGTGCCAGCAGTGAAGCGCTAGGGGCTGGGGCCAACGTCCTGACTTTC
TRBD1,15,.,TRBJ2-1,TRBV18,CASSRTGGVYNEQFF,TGTGCCAGCTCACGGACAGGGGGTGTTTACAATGAGCAGTTCTTC
TRBD1,14,.,TRBJ2-2,TRBV30,CAWKQGSDTGELFF,TGTGCCTGGAAACAGGGGTCGGACACCGGGGAGCTGTTTTTT
.,15,.,TRBJ2-1,TRBV18,CASSLTENSYNEQFF,TGTGCCAGCTCACTCACAGAAAACTCCTACAATGAGCAGTTCTTC
TRBD2,17,.,TRBJ2-1,TRBV6-1,CASSAGTIPTLLNEQFF,TGTGCCAGCAGTGCAGGGACTATCCCAACTCTTCTGAATGAGCAGTTCTTC
TRBD2,16,.,TRBJ2-7,TRBV19,CASSRRGGLSSYEQYF,TGTGCCAGTAGTCGTCGCGGGGGATTGAGCTCCTACGAGCAGTACTTC
.,15,.,TRBJ2-3,TRBV27,CASSPLGGTTDTQYF,TGTGCCAGCAGTCCCCTTGGGGGCACCACAGATACGCAGTATTTT
TRBD1,14,.,TRBJ1-3,TRBV10-3,CAISPGTGGNTIYF,TGTGCCATCAGCCCTGGGACAGGTGGAAACACCATATATTTT
TRBD2,18,.,TRBJ2-7,TRBV7-9,CASSYALERTSRFYEQYF,TGTGCCAGCAGCTATGCGCTGGAAAGGACTAGCCGATTTTACGAGCAGTACTTC
.,16,.,TRBJ2-7,TRBV5-8,CASSLGLPVDAYEQYF,TGTGCCAGCAGCTTGGGACTCCCTGTTGATGCCTACGAGCAGTACTTC
TRBD2,17,.,TRBJ2-2,TRBV7-6,CASSPGRAGGNTGELFF,TGTGCCAGCAGCCCCGGTCGAGCGGGGGGAAACACCGGGGAGCTGTTTTTT
.,17,once,TRBJ2-2,TRBV18,CASSPPLAARRTGELFF,TGTGCCAGCTCACCCCCCCTGGCGGCTCGCCGTACCGGGGAGCTGTTTTTT
.,18,once,TRBJ2-6,TRBV27,CASSLFPDSSSGANVLTF,TGTGCCAGCAGTTTATTTCCCGACAGTTCCTCTGGGGCCAACGTCCTGACTTTC
TRBD1,13,.,TRBJ1-5,TRBV30,CAWSDRGNQPQHF,TGTGCCTGGAGCGACAGGGGGAATCAGCCCCAGCATTTT
TRBD1,16,.,TRBJ2-4,TRBV2,CASTLDRASTKNIQYF,TGTGCCAGCACCCTTGACAGGGCTTCAACCAAAAACATTCAGTACTTC
.,16,.,TRBJ2-7,TRBV28,CASSLGSGSTPYEQYF,TGTGCCAGCAGTTTAGGGTCAGGGTCGACCCCCTACGAGCAGTACTTC
.,14,.,TRBJ2-7,TRBV4-1,CASSQVLALNEQYF,TGCGCCAGCAGCCAAGTTCTAGCGCTCAACGAGCAGTACTTC
.,16,.,TRBJ1-1,TRBV5-1,CASSLGGSPRGTEAFF,TGCGCCAGCAGCTTGGGAGGGTCTCCAAGAGGCACTGAAGCTTTCTTT
.,11,few,TRBJ1-2,TRBV6-1,CASRQGYGYTF,TGTGCCAGCAGGCAGGGCTATGGCTACACCTTC
TRBD1,14,.,TRBJ2-7,TRBV27,CASSIRQGTGEQYF,TGTGCCAGCAGTATCCGACAGGGGACTGGTGAGCAGTACTTC
TRBD1,16,.,TRBJ2-7,TRBV28,CASSPYARQGRYEQYF,TGTGCCAGCAGTCCATATGCACGACAGGGTCGATACGAGCAGTACTTC
.,13,.,TRBJ1-2,TRBV28,CASGQGRPYGYTF,TGTGCCAGCGGGCAGGGGCGCCCCTATGGCTACACCTTC
.,11,.,TRBJ1-1,TRBV20-1,CSASGVAEAFF,TGCAGTGCTTCAGGGGTTGCTGAAGCTTTCTTT
TRBD2,19,.,TRBJ2-2,TRBV7-2,CASSLEILSGRAQGGELFF,TGTGCCAGCAGCTTAGAAATACTTAGCGGGAGGGCCCAGGGCGGGGAGCTGTTTTTT
.,12,once,TRBJ1-1,TRBV2,CASRGHATEAFF,TGTGCCAGCAGGGGACACGCCACTGAAGCTTTCTTT